These 2 T cell receptor beta chains came from one sample sequenced in a study of T cells in Graves' hyperthyroidism and ophthalmopathy. It was RNA transcripts that yielded the amplified TCR beta CDR3 regions. Primed by the HTBI set, a first-round RT-PCR was run on the TCR CDR3. TCRdb re-called the multiplex PCR reads through MiXCR, storing one row per CDR3 protein. The sample lists about 610,000 distinct CDR3 sequences, around 46% seen once, with about 8% in the top ten. Material: peripheral blood or thyroid tissue (not recorded which). All receptors derive from a young woman with Graves' hyperthyroidism.

This clonotype was counted only a few times. The chain employs TRBV10-3 and TRBJ2-3, with 14 positions matching TRBD2. Trimming removed 10 bases from V and 7 bases from J; junction bases left unmatched: 7. Germline V gene data show CDR1 as ENHRY and CDR2 as SYGVKD. The CDR3 is made up of 14 amino acids. CDR3 sequence reads: CATRLAGGGNTQYF. CDR3 in DNA: TGTGCCACGAGACTAGCGGGAGGGGGGAATACGCAGTATTTT.

The chain couples TRBV10-3 to TRBJ2-1, with D maybe TRBD2 (5 bases). Germline assignment: CDR1 ENHRY and CDR2 SYGVKD. V was cut by 4 bases and J by 3 bases, with 10 bases left in between. The CDR3 is 14 amino acids. The CDR3 loop is CAISGKEVYNEQFF. The CDR3 DNA sequence: TGTGCCATCAGTGGAAAGGAGGTCTACAATGAGCAGTTCTTC.